The rows below give T cell receptor beta chains drawn from one sample of a study of T cells in Graves' hyperthyroidism and ophthalmopathy. One entry per CDR3 protein results from TCRdb running MiXCR on the multiplex PCR reads. The profile covers about 290,000 distinct CDR3 sequences, with about a sixth appearing a single time and less than 70% taken by the ten largest. The sample taken for sequencing was blood. The receptors here all came from a woman aged 60-75 years with Graves' ophthalmopathy. CDR3s leave out the opening cysteine and the closing phenylalanine or tryptophan. Fields, in order: clone size, J gene, V gene, CDR3 protein. Where a row states a size, it is once, few, many or the class of an expanded clone; other rows omit it.

-	TRBJ1-6	TRBV6-2/TRBV6-3	ASIDRVGYNSPLH
many	TRBJ2-1	TRBV7-2	ASSLLRRSYNEQF
few	TRBJ1-2	TRBV12-3/TRBV12-4	ASSLGTVGYT
few	TRBJ1-2	TRBV5-6	ASSLRGYGGYT
few	TRBJ1-5	TRBV2	ASSKQFDSNQPQH
few	TRBJ2-1	TRBV12-3/TRBV12-4	ASREAGSISHNEQF
many	TRBJ2-3	TRBV7-2	ASSLDYTSTDTQY
-	TRBJ2-5	TRBV28	ASGMDREQETQY
few	TRBJ2-3	TRBV29-1	SVDEGTGDTQY
few	TRBJ2-3	TRBV2	ASTEIRDANTQY
many	TRBJ1-3	TRBV3-1	ASSHHDRAENTIY
-	TRBJ1-1	TRBV5-6	ASSSRGGGRDTEAF
-	TRBJ2-2	TRBV18	ASSRPFTSSAGELF
many	TRBJ1-1	TRBV2	ASSDGKGRGGNTEAF
few	TRBJ2-2	TRBV7-9	ASRLGVGDTGELF
few	TRBJ2-3	TRBV7-2	ASSLRAEAYTDTQY
many	TRBJ2-3	TRBV20-1	SAIEGLADTDTQY
-	TRBJ2-1	TRBV12-3/TRBV12-4	ASRPTRDRGPNEQF
few	TRBJ2-3	TRBV9	ASSVAAGRNRATDTQY
many	TRBJ2-3	TRBV12-3/TRBV12-4	ASSWSRDRGTDTQY
many	TRBJ1-5	TRBV27	ASSLAPTGNQPQH
many	TRBJ2-4	TRBV7-2	ASSFEGQNIQY
many	TRBJ2-1	TRBV20-1	SARGDSVAYNEQF
many	TRBJ1-5	TRBV20-1	SAREGGVGSNQPQH
many	TRBJ2-1	TRBV4-1	ASSQAPGLGLNEQF
-	TRBJ2-3	TRBV7-9	ASDIWSGSPAPDTQY
-	TRBJ2-2	TRBV7-9	ASSLTPGTKNTGELF